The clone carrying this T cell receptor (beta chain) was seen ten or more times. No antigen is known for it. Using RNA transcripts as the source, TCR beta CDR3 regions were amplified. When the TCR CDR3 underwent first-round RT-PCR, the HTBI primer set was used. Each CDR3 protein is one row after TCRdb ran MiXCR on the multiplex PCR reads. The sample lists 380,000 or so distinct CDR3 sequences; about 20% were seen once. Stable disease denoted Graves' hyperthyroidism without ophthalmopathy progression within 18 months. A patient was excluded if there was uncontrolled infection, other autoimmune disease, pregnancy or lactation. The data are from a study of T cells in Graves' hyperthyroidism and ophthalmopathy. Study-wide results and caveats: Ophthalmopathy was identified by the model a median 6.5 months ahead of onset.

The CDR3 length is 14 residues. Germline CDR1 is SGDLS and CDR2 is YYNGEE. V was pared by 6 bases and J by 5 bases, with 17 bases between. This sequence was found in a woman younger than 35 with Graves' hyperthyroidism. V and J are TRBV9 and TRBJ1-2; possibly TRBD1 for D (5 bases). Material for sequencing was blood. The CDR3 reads CASTPLGGRYGYTF. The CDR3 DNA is TGTGCCAGCACCCCCTTGGGGGGGAGGTATGGCTACACCTTC.